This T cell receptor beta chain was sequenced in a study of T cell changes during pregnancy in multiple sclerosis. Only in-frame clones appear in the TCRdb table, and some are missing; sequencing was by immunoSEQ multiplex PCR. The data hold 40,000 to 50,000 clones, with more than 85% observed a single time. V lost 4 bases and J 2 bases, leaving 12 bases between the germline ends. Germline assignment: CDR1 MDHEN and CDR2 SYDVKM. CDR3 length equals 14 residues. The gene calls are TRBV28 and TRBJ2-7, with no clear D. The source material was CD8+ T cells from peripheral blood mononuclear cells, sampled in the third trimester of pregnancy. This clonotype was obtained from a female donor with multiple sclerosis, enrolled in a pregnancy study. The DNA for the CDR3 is TGTGCCAGCAGTTCCGGATTAGGAGCCTACGAGCAGTACTTC. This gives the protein CASSSGLGAYEQYF. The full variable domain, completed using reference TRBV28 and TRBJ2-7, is DVKVTQSSRYLVKRTGEKVFLECVQDMDHENMFWYRQDPGLGLRLIYFSYDVKMKEKGDIPEGYSVSREKKERFSLILESASTNQTSMYLCASSSGLGAYEQYFGPGTRLTVT.